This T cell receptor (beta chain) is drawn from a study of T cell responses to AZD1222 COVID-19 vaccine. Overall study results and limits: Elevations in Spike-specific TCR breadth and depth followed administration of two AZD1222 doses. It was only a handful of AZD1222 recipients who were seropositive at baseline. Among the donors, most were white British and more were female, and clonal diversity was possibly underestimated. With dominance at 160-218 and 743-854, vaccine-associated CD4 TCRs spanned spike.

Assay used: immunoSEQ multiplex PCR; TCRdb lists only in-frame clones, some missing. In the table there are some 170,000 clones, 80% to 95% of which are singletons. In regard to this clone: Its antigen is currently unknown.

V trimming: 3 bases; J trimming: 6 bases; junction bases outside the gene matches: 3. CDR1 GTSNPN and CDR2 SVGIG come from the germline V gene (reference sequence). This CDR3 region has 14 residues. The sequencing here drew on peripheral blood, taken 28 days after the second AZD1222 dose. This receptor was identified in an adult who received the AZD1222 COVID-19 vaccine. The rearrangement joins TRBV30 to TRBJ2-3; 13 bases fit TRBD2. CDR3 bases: TGTGCCTGGAGGACTAGCGGGAGGCTGGATACGCAGTATTTT. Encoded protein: CAWRTSGRLDTQYF.